The 13 T cell receptor beta chains below were found in one sample sequenced in a study of shared clonotypes between healthy human individuals. Assay: immunoSEQ multiplex PCR; the TCRdb copy retains only in-frame clones and omits some. The sample records around 2,000,000 clones, 90% to 95% being singletons. The material sequenced was naive CD4+ T cells sorted from blood. Subset reported: CD45RA+ positively selected. Every receptor here comes from a man younger than 30 in good health.

This chain connects TRBV2 to TRBJ2-7; D gene uncertain. The V and J ends lost 1 base and 6 bases respectively, with 10 bases between them. CDR1 is SNHLY, CDR2 FYNNEI, per germline. CDR3 length: 13 amino acids. CDR3 sequence (DNA): TGTGCCAGCAGTGAAGAACTGTGGGGCGAGCAGTACTTC. It specifies CASSEELWGEQYF.

CDR3 sequence: CASSRQEVSTYEQYF. The DNA for the CDR3 is TGTGCCAGCTCCCGACAGGAGGTGTCTACCTACGAGCAGTACTTC. The chain combines TRBV18 with TRBJ2-7; D is possibly TRBD1 (6 bases). The V end was cut by 6 bases, the J end by 2 bases, with 17 bases between. The CDR3 length is 15 residues. Germline V lookup: CDR1 KGHSH, CDR2 LQKENI.

In nucleotides, the CDR3 is TGTGCCAGCAGCTCCCTTGGGACAGGGAACACTGAAGCTTTCTTT. It translates to CASSSLGTGNTEAFF. The gene calls are TRBV28 and TRBJ1-1; the match to TRBD1 covers 8 bases. The CDR3 runs 15 residues. The junction had 7 bases not matched to a gene; V was cut back by 6 bases and J by 1 base. Germline V gene data show CDR1 as MDHEN and CDR2 as SYDVKM.

In its sample, this clone was seen once. The V and J genes are TRBV6-5 and TRBJ2-7, with 8 nucleotides matching TRBD2. The CDR3 is 14 amino acids. Trimming at V came to 0 bases and at J to 4 bases, leaving 2 bases not matched to a gene. Germline assignment: CDR1 MNHEY and CDR2 SVGAGI. In nucleotides, the CDR3 is TGTGCCAGCAGTTACTCAGCGGGAGTGTACGAGCAGTACTTC. Translating it yields CASSYSAGVYEQYF.

The chain combines TRBV5-4 with TRBJ1-2, with 10 bases lining up with TRBD1. After removal of 5 bases from V and 5 bases from J, the junction contained 6 bases not matched to a gene. The germline CDR1 and CDR2 sequences are SGHNT and YYREEE (reference sequence). The CDR3 consists of 14 residues. The CDR3 region has the DNA TGTGCCAGCAGGGGACAGGGGAAAGGATATGGCTACACCTTC. It encodes CASRGQGKGYGYTF.

The V call is TRBV6-1, the J call TRBJ1-3; 7 bases line up with TRBD1. The CDR3 is 13 amino acids. CDR1 is MNHNS, CDR2 SASEGT, per germline. Germline trimming cut 6 bases from V and 5 bases from J; bases unmatched to any gene: 4. The CDR3 DNA reads as TGTGCCAGCAGCCGGGACAGCCGAAACACCATATATTTT. It specifies CASSRDSRNTIYF.

A word on this clone: The sample holds other DNA sequences that translate to the same CDR3. The chain combines TRBV5-4 with TRBJ1-1; 7 bases fit TRBD1. CDR1 is SGHNT and CDR2 is YYREEE in the germline V gene (reference sequence). The CDR3 spans 14 residues. Losses at the gene ends were 4 bases for V and 0 bases for J; bases not matched to a gene: 3. The CDR3 DNA reads as TGTGCCAGCAGCGCGGGACAGCTGAACACTGAAGCTTTCTTT. It yields the protein CASSAGQLNTEAFF.

The rearrangement uses TRBV5-1 and TRBJ2-5, with D tentatively TRBD2 (6 bases). The CDR3 length is 13 residues. V was trimmed by 4 bases and J by 5 bases, leaving 12 bases between them. CDR1 is SGHRS and CDR2 is YFSETQ in the germline V gene. The CDR3, as DNA: TGCGCCAGCAGCCGACTAGTTCGGGAGACCCAGTACTTC. Residues: CASSRLVRETQYF.

The rearrangement joins TRBV6-5 to TRBJ2-1; 10 nucleotides match TRBD1. From germline, CDR1 is MNHEY and CDR2 SVGAGI. The length of the CDR3 is 13 residues. V trimming: 1 base; J trimming: 10 bases; junction bases outside the gene matches: 1. CDR3 loop: CASSYLTGGEQFF. DNA for the CDR3: TGTGCCAGCAGTTACTTGACAGGGGGCGAGCAGTTCTTC.

J is TRBJ2-7 and V is TRBV5-1; D is ambiguous. The CDR3 sequence is 13 residues long. Germline lookup yields CDR1 SGHRS and CDR2 YFSETQ. V lost 5 bases and J 0 bases, leaving 9 bases between the germline ends. CDR3 sequence reads: CASSRAVSYEQYF. The CDR3 DNA follows: TGCGCCAGCAGTCGGGCGGTCTCCTACGAGCAGTACTTC.

CDR3 nucleotides: TGTGCCAGCAGTGATAGGGCAGCCTATAATTCACCCCTCCACTTT. Residues: CASSDRAAYNSPLHF. The chain is built from TRBV6-1 and TRBJ1-6; D gene uncertain. The CDR3 runs to 15 residues. Germline V gene data show CDR1 as MNHNS and CDR2 as SASEGT. V lost 3 bases to trimming and J lost 2 bases, with 8 bases between them.

This sequence joins TRBV5-1 and TRBJ2-3; TRBD1 matches 8 bases. Germline CDR1 is SGHRS and CDR2 is YFSETQ. The CDR3 length is 16 residues. The J segment lost 2 bases and the V segment lost 4 bases, leaving 9 bases of the junction unmatched. Written as DNA, the CDR3 is TGCGCCAGCAGCCTTGGGACAGGAGGGTACACAGATACGCAGTATTTT. Protein product: CASSLGTGGYTDTQYF.

A word on this clone: Other DNA sequences of this sample code for an identical CDR3. The chain has TRBV9 and TRBJ1-5; 10 nucleotides align to TRBD1. The length of the CDR3 is 15 residues. Germline-derived CDR1 and CDR2 are SGDLS and YYNGEE. The V gene end was trimmed by 4 bases and the J gene end by 2 bases; junction bases not matched to a gene: 3. The CDR3 DNA sequence: TGTGCCAGCAGCCTAGGGACAGGGGGCAATCAGCCCCAGCATTTT. Translating gives CASSLGTGGNQPQHF.